These 25 T cell receptor beta chains originate from one sample sequenced in a study of siplizumab effects on memory and regulatory T cells. Some clones are missing from TCRdb's copy, which holds only in-frame ones; the method was immunoSEQ multiplex PCR. The sample records approximately 50,000 clones, nearly 95% being singletons. Material for sequencing was CD8+ T cells sorted from blood. Receptors originate from a human donor in good health.

This chain uses TRBV4-1 with TRBJ1-5; D is undetermined. V was clipped by 1 base and J by 5 bases, with 12 bases between them. Germline-derived CDR1 and CDR2 are MGHRA and YSYEKL. The CDR3 runs 15 residues. The CDR3 nucleotides read TGCGCCAGCAGCCAAGGGACCAGAGCGGATCAGCCCCAGCATTTT. It specifies CASSQGTRADQPQHF.

The CDR3 spells CASSLKREMDIQYF. CDR3 nucleotides: TGTGCCAGCAGTTTAAAGCGGGAGATGGACATTCAGTACTTC. The chain uses TRBV27 and TRBJ2-4; 8 nucleotides line up with TRBD2. J was trimmed by 8 bases and V by 2 bases; bases with no gene match: 5. In germline, CDR1 is MNHEY, CDR2 SMNVEV (reference sequence). This CDR3 comprises 14 residues.

The chain is built from TRBV7-9 and TRBJ1-1; D unresolved. V shed 6 bases and J shed 4 bases, with 9 bases lying between them. The CDR3 length is 12 residues. The germline CDR1 and CDR2 sequences are SEHNR and FQNEAQ (reference sequence). Here the CDR3 reads CASRGSTTEAFF. CDR3 coding DNA: TGTGCCAGCAGAGGCTCGACCACTGAAGCTTTCTTT.

This clone was observed a single time. The chain links TRBV29-1 to TRBJ2-5; 11 bases map to TRBD2. CDR1 is SQVTM and CDR2 is ANQGSEA in the germline V gene. This CDR3 spans 14 amino acids. V was clipped by 3 bases and J by 5 bases; unmatched bases: 5. This CDR3 reads CSVDMGLAAETQYF. CDR3 in DNA: TGCAGCGTTGATATGGGACTAGCGGCGGAGACCCAGTACTTC.

This chain links TRBV28 with TRBJ2-3; D is unclear. Germline V gene lookup returns CDR1 MDHEN and CDR2 SYDVKM. The V end was cut by 3 bases, the J end by 0 bases, with 7 bases between. The CDR3 has 14 amino acids. The CDR3 is CASSLVTSTDTQYF. The CDR3 bases are TGTGCCAGCAGTTTGGTCACAAGCACAGATACGCAGTATTTT.

The chain employs TRBV29-1 and TRBJ2-2, with 9 nucleotides matching TRBD2. Germline lookup yields CDR1 SQVTM and CDR2 ANQGSEA. The CDR3 consists of 19 residues. The trim removed 0 bases at V and 0 bases at J, leaving 11 bases unmatched. The CDR3 DNA reads as TGCAGCGTTGAAGATCCCCCTAGCGGGACCTTAACGAACACCGGGGAGCTGTTTTTT. The encoded protein is CSVEDPPSGTLTNTGELFF.

The CDR3: CASSPNEAGAYQFF. CDR3 nucleotides: TGTGCCAGCAGCCCCAACGAAGCGGGAGCTTACCAGTTCTTC. V is TRBV7-9 and J is TRBJ2-1, with 8 nucleotides matching TRBD2. CDR3 length equals 14 residues. CDR1 is SEHNR, CDR2 FQNEAQ, per germline (reference sequence). V dropped 5 bases and J dropped 13; count of bases not matched to a gene: 13. The full variable domain, in which reference TRBV7-9 and TRBJ2-1 provide the parts outside the CDR3, is DTGVSQNPRHKITKRGQNVTFRCDPISEHNRLYWYRQTLGQGPEFLTYFQNEAQLEKSRLLSDRFSAERPKGSFSTLEIQRTEQGDSAMYLCASSPNEAGAYQFFGPGTRLTVL.

This clone came up once. The chain employs TRBV2 and TRBJ2-1; 9 nucleotides line up with TRBD2. The V gene's germline CDR1 is SNHLY and CDR2 FYNNEI. The CDR3 consists of 15 residues. V gave up 2 bases and J gave up 7 bases; unmatched junction bases: 6. The CDR3 bases are TGTGCCAGCAGTGAATCGAGCGGGAGGTGGAATGAGCAGTTCTTC. Protein: CASSESSGRWNEQFF. Variable domain in full (rest from reference TRBV2 and TRBJ2-1): EPEVTQTPSHQVTQMGQEVILRCVPISNHLYFYWYRQILGQKVEFLVSFYNNEISEKSEIFDDQFSVERPDGSNFTLKIRSTKLEDSAMYFCASSESSGRWNEQFFGPGTRLTVL.

The chain recombines TRBV21-1 with TRBJ2-1. TRBV21-1 is recorded as a pseudogene. The CDR3 has 20 residues. CDR3 bases: TGTGCCAGCAGCCAAGAAATTCCTCAATTGGCCGATAGCTCCTACAATGAGCAGTTCTTC. Translation: CASSQEIPQLADSSYNEQFF.

The V and J genes are TRBV4-1 and TRBJ1-1; D not certain. Germline V gene data show CDR1 as MGHRA and CDR2 as YSYEKL. V lost 4 bases, J lost 4 bases, and 13 bases lay in between. This CDR3 has 14 amino acids. CDR3 nucleotides: TGCGCCAGCAGCCCCCCCGGACTGGGCACTGAAGCTTTCTTT. The encoded protein is CASSPPGLGTEAFF.

J is TRBJ1-1 and V is TRBV28, with a tentative D call TRBD1 (5 bases). Germline values: CDR1 MDHEN, CDR2 SYDVKM. The CDR3 consists of 13 residues. V gave up 6 bases and J gave up 1 base, with 9 bases separating them. The CDR3 loop reads CASRPQGNTEAFF. In nucleotides, the CDR3 is TGTGCCAGCAGGCCCCAGGGGAACACTGAAGCTTTCTTT.

CDR3 nucleotides: TGTGCCAGCAGCTTACGGGAGTCGGGAGCCAAAAACATTCAGTACTTC. Residues: CASSLRESGAKNIQYF. This rearrangement joins TRBV7-9 to TRBJ2-4; perhaps TRBD2 as D (6 bases). The CDR3 covers 16 residues. V was cut by 2 bases and J by 0 bases, with 11 bases left in between. Germline CDR1 and CDR2: SEHNR and FQNEAQ (reference sequence).

The V and J genes are TRBV5-1 and TRBJ2-3; 8 positions match TRBD2. Losses at the gene ends were 6 bases for V and 7 bases for J; bases not matched to a gene: 16. There are 16 residues in the CDR3. Germline CDR1 reads SGHRS; CDR2 reads YFSETQ. CDR3 coding DNA: TGCGCCAGCACCTCCCGACCCGGGACTAGTAAATATACGCAGTATTTT. The encoded protein is CASTSRPGTSKYTQYF.

V gene TRBV5-5 combines with J gene TRBJ2-7; D is perhaps TRBD2 (6 bases). Trimming removed 3 bases from V and 7 bases from J, with 8 bases in between. Germline V lookup: CDR1 SGHKS, CDR2 YYEKEE (reference sequence). The CDR3 loop spans 11 amino acids. The CDR3 sequence is CASSWTKEQYF. The CDR3 nucleotides read TGTGCCAGCAGCTGGACTAAGGAGCAGTACTTC. Combining the CDR3 with reference TRBV5-5 and TRBJ2-7 gives the whole variable domain DAGVTQSPTHLIKTRGQQVTLRCSPISGHKSVSWYQQVLGQGPQFIFQYYEKEERGRGNFPDRFSARQFPNYSSELNVNALLLGDSALYLCASSWTKEQYFGPGTRLTVT.

CDR3 DNA: TGTGCCAGCAGTGGACTAGCGGGAGGGGACACCGGGGAGCTGTTTTTT. Amino acid sequence: CASSGLAGGDTGELFF. The chain has TRBV6-1 and TRBJ2-2, with 14 bases aligning to TRBD2. Looked up from germline, CDR1 is MNHNS and CDR2 is SASEGT. This CDR3 has 16 residues. V trimming: 4 bases; J trimming: 3 bases; junction bases outside the gene matches: 1.

The chain is built from TRBV5-1 and TRBJ2-5; possibly TRBD1 or TRBD2 for D (5 bases each). CDR1 and CDR2 (germline): SGHRS, YFSETQ. With 0 bases removed from V and 3 bases from J, the gap between germline ends came to 12 bases. This CDR3 comprises 15 residues. CDR3 residues: CASSLDRGPKETQYF. Here the CDR3 DNA reads TGCGCCAGCAGCTTGGACCGGGGACCTAAAGAGACCCAGTACTTC.

This clone has just one count. The genes are TRBV2 and TRBJ2-7, with a possible D match to TRBD1 (5 bases). CDR3 length equals 11 residues. Trimming cost V 8 bases and J 4 bases, with 9 bases left between them. Germline V gene sequence: CDR1 SNHLY, CDR2 FYNNEI. The CDR3 DNA reads as TGTGCCAGCGGGGCAAAATACGAGCAGTACTTC. Residues: CASGAKYEQYF.

The chain has TRBV19 and TRBJ1-5, with TRBD1 matching 12 bases. The length of the CDR3 is 20 residues. V lost 0 bases and J lost 0; bases outside the gene matches: 9. From germline, CDR1 is LNHDA and CDR2 SQIVND (reference sequence). The CDR3 coding sequence is TGTGCCAGTAGTATAGAGGCCCGGGACAGGGGGCTTAATAGCAATCAGCCCCAGCATTTT. It translates to CASSIEARDRGLNSNQPQHF. Complete variable domain (other parts from reference TRBV19 and TRBJ1-5): DGGITQSPKYLFRKEGQNVTLSCEQNLNHDAMYWYRQDPGQGLRLIYYSQIVNDFQKGDIAEGYSVSREKKESFPLTVTSAQKNPTAFYLCASSIEARDRGLNSNQPQHFGDGTRLSIL.

The gene calls are TRBV27 and TRBJ1-1, with 7 bases that match TRBD1. From germline, CDR1 is MNHEY and CDR2 SMNVEV (reference sequence). Losses at the gene ends were 0 bases for V and 3 bases for J; bases not matched to a gene: 1. The CDR3 sequence is 14 residues long. CDR3 in amino acids: CASSLSTGYTEAFF. In nucleotides, the CDR3 is TGTGCCAGCAGTTTATCGACAGGGTACACTGAAGCTTTCTTT.

This clone was seen just once. The chain links TRBV21-1 to TRBJ2-3; the table's D call TRBD2 went unverified against the DNA. TRBV21-1 is noted as a pseudogene. This CDR3 comprises 16 residues. The CDR3 coding sequence is TGTGCCAGCAGCAAAGCTAGCGGGCGGACCACAGATACGCAGTATTTT. It yields the protein CASSKASGRTTDTQYF.

The rearrangement links TRBV7-9 to TRBJ2-7; no clear D. The CDR3 is 13 amino acids. The ends were cut back, 1 base at V and 5 bases at J, with 9 bases in the middle. Germline assignment: CDR1 SEHNR and CDR2 FQNEAQ (reference sequence). CDR3 coding DNA: TGTGCCAGCAGCTTAGTGTCTTCAGACGAGCAGTACTTC. This gives the protein CASSLVSSDEQYF.

V and J are TRBV28 and TRBJ2-1, with 7 bases matching TRBD1. The CDR3 length is 13 residues. Trimming cost V 5 bases and J 10 bases; bases outside gene matches: 8. Germline CDR1 reads MDHEN; CDR2 reads SYDVKM. The CDR3 nucleotides are TGTGCCAGCAGTCCCACCGGGACAGAAGAGCAGTTCTTC. Translating it yields CASSPTGTEEQFF. Filled out from reference TRBV28 and TRBJ2-1, the complete variable domain reads DVKVTQSSRYLVKRTGEKVFLECVQDMDHENMFWYRQDPGLGLRLIYFSYDVKMKEKGDIPEGYSVSREKKERFSLILESASTNQTSMYLCASSPTGTEEQFFGPGTRLTVL.

The chain joins TRBV29-1 to TRBJ2-5, with TRBD2 identical over 7 bases. After removal of 7 bases from V and 5 bases from J, the junction contained 10 bases not matched to a gene. CDR1 is SQVTM and CDR2 is ANQGSEA in the germline V gene. The CDR3 length is 13 residues. The CDR3 region is CSGRLAGFETQYF. The CDR3 coding sequence is TGCAGCGGAAGACTAGCTGGCTTCGAGACCCAGTACTTC.

The rearrangement joins TRBV6-5 to TRBJ1-2; D is perhaps TRBD1 (6 bases). The V gene lost 6 bases and the J gene lost 3 bases, with 11 bases spanning the gap. Germline CDR1 and CDR2: MNHEY and SVGAGI. CDR3 size: 13 residues. The chain's CDR3 is CASSWGADYGYTF. The DNA for the CDR3 is TGTGCCAGCAGCTGGGGGGCAGACTATGGCTACACCTTC.

The chain recombines TRBV6-4 with TRBJ1-5, with D unresolved. Germline CDR1 MRHNA, CDR2 SNTAGT. The V end was cut by 0 bases, the J end by 4 bases, with 19 bases between. The CDR3 spans 18 residues. The CDR3 nucleotides are TGTGCCAGCAGTGACTCCCCAAAGTCGAGAGGCGGGAATCAGCCCCAGCATTTT. This codes for CASSDSPKSRGGNQPQHF.